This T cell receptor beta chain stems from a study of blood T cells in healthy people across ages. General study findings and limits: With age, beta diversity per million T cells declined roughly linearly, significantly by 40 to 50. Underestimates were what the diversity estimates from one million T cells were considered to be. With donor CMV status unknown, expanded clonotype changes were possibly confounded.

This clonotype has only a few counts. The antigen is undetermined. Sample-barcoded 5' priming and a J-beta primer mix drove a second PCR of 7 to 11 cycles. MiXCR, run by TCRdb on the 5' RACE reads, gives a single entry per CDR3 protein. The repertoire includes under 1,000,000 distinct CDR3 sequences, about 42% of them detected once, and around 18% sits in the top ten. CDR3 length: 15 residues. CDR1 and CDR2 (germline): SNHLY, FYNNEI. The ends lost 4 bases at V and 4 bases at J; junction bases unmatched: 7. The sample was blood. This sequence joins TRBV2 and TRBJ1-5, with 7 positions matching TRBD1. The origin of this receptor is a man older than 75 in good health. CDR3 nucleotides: TGTGCCAGCAGTGTCCCAGGGGGGGCAAATCAGCCCCAGCATTTT. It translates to CASSVPGGANQPQHF.